What follows describes a single T cell receptor beta chain. The data originate from a study of T-cell reconstitution after alpha-beta-depleted transplantation in children. Unique molecular identifiers tagged the TCRbeta library. TCRdb processed the PCR reads anew with MiXCR; each CDR3 protein has one entry. The sample carries roughly 500,000 distinct CDR3 sequences, about 18% recorded once. Germline CDR1 LNHNV, CDR2 YYDKDF (reference sequence). This CDR3 is built from 15 residues. V was clipped by 3 bases and J by 0 bases, with 12 bases between them. This chain uses TRBV15 with TRBJ2-7, with a tentative D call TRBD1 (5 bases). The source material was PBMCs from the stem cell graft donor, sampled from the stem cell graft. This sequence was found in a human donor who donated a stem cell graft to a child with acute lymphoblastic leukemia. The CDR3 region is CATSSGAGSSYEQYF. CDR3 in DNA: TGTGCCACCAGCAGTGGGGCCGGTTCCTCCTACGAGCAGTACTTC.